This passage covers 27 T cell receptor beta chains from one sample sequenced in a study of blood T cell repertoires in COVID-19. The data were produced by immunoSEQ multiplex PCR, yet TCRdb's version contains in-frame clones alone and is incomplete. The table includes 65,000 to 90,000 clones, around 82% detected once. Sequenced sample: peripheral blood. These receptors originate from a human donor in a cohort sampled during active COVID-19.

The V gene is TRBV3-1 (or the pseudogene TRBV3-2), the J gene TRBJ2-3, with no clear D. The V and J ends lost 3 bases and 0 bases respectively, with 4 bases between them. CDR3 length equals 13 residues. CDR1 is LGHDT and CDR2 is YNNKEL in the germline V gene (reference sequence). CDR3 nucleotide sequence: TGTGCCAGCAGCCAGAGGAGCACAGATACGCAGTATTTT. Encoded protein: CASSQRSTDTQYF.

This clone was picked up many times. The genes are TRBV18 and TRBJ2-1, with D possibly being TRBD2 (5 bases). Germline V gene lookup returns CDR1 KGHSH and CDR2 LQKENI. Deletions cut 3 bases from V and 7 bases from J, with 13 bases between. The CDR3 is 14 amino acids. For the CDR3, the DNA is TGTGCCAGCTCACCGGCCGGGGTTGATAATGAGCAGTTCTTC. Residues: CASSPAGVDNEQFF.

V usage is TRBV23-1 and J usage is TRBJ1-2; D might be TRBD1 (5 bases). TRBV23-1 is designated an ORF whose function remains uncertain. V was shortened by 0 bases and J by 7 bases, with 18 bases between the two germline ends. This CDR3 region has 16 residues. CDR3 region: CASSQSSWGVKRGYTF. As DNA, the CDR3 is TGCGCCAGCAGTCAATCGTCCTGGGGGGTTAAGCGTGGCTACACCTTC.

This chain connects TRBV6-5 to TRBJ1-6, with D tentatively TRBD1 (6 bases). The CDR3 runs 14 residues. V was trimmed by 8 bases and J by 4 bases, leaving 12 bases between them. Germline CDR1 and CDR2: MNHEY and SVGAGI. The CDR3 DNA reads TGTGCCAGCGGGACAACGAATTATAATTCACCCCTCCACTTT. It encodes CASGTTNYNSPLHF.

This chain joins TRBV6-5 and TRBJ2-2, with 7 bases lining up with TRBD1. Per the germline V gene, CDR1 is MNHEY and CDR2 is SVGAGI. The V and J ends lost 5 bases and 6 bases, in that order; junction bases with no gene match: 3. The CDR3 loop spans 13 amino acids. CDR3 sequence: CASSRQGPGELFF. The CDR3 DNA sequence: TGTGCCAGCAGTAGACAGGGCCCCGGGGAGCTGTTTTTT.

The rearrangement joins TRBV4-1 to TRBJ1-2; tentatively, D is TRBD1 (6 bases). Trimming took off 5 bases at V and 5 bases at J, with 36 bases between the two ends. From germline, CDR1 is MGHRA and CDR2 YSYEKL. The length of the CDR3 is 21 residues. The CDR3 sequence: CASSNSRLQGSPTGPLYGYTF. In DNA, the CDR3 is TGCGCCAGCAGCAATTCGCGACTCCAAGGGTCCCCGACAGGTCCCCTATATGGCTACACCTTC.

This rearrangement joins TRBV9 to TRBJ2-3, with 8 bases lining up with TRBD1. The ends lost 0 bases at V and 1 base at J; junction bases unmatched: 4. The CDR3 totals 16 residues. The germline V gene has CDR1 SGDLS and CDR2 YYNGEE. CDR3: CASSVDPGQGTDTQYF. The CDR3 bases are TGTGCCAGCAGCGTAGACCCGGGACAGGGCACAGATACGCAGTATTTT. The full variable domain, with the rest looked up from reference TRBV9 and TRBJ2-3, is DSGVTQTPKHLITATGQRVTLRCSPRSGDLSVYWYQQSLDQGLQFLIQYYNGEERAKGNILERFSAQQFPDLHSELNLSSLELGDSALYFCASSVDPGQGTDTQYFGPGTRLTVL.

The chain is built from TRBV7-9 and TRBJ2-2, with 8 bases matching TRBD2. Germline CDR1 SEHNR, CDR2 FQNEAQ (reference sequence). The length of the CDR3 is 15 residues. Trimming removed 5 bases from V and 3 bases from J; junction bases left unmatched: 5. CDR3 nucleotide sequence: TGTGCCAGCAGCGACCGGGGGGGTGACACCGGGGAGCTGTTTTTT. It encodes CASSDRGGDTGELFF.

The V call is TRBV9, the J call TRBJ1-1, with D unresolved. V lost 3 bases to trimming and J lost 5 bases, with 11 bases between them. The CDR3 has 13 residues. Germline CDR1 reads SGDLS; CDR2 reads YYNGEE. The DNA for the CDR3 is TGTGCCAGCAGCGAGGGAGCTCGGACTGAAGCTTTCTTT. It encodes CASSEGARTEAFF.

The chain links TRBV14 to TRBJ2-7; 9 bases map to TRBD1. The CDR3 consists of 15 residues. Trimming took 6 bases from V and 5 from J; bases not matched to a gene: 11. Per germline, CDR1 SGHDN and CDR2 FVKESK. For the CDR3, the DNA is TGTGCCAGCAGACCTACGGGACAGGGTCGCCACGAGCAGTACTTC. Translation: CASRPTGQGRHEQYF.

In this sample, this clone turned up a few times. The identical CDR3 is also encoded by other nucleotide sequences in the sample. The chain employs TRBV4-1 and TRBJ2-2; 11 nucleotides agree with TRBD2. V shed 1 base, J shed 4 bases, and the junction held 8 bases outside the gene matches. Germline CDR1 and CDR2: MGHRA and YSYEKL. The CDR3 length is 18 residues. CDR3 amino acids: CASSQGGLAGGSTGELFF. CDR3 bases: TGCGCCAGCAGCCAAGGGGGTCTAGCGGGGGGTTCCACCGGGGAGCTGTTTTTT.

The chain carries TRBV4-1 and TRBJ2-7; possibly TRBD2 for D (7 bases). The germline CDR1 and CDR2 sequences are MGHRA and YSYEKL. The V end lost 0 bases, the J end lost 3 bases, and 12 bases lay between the germline ends. CDR3 length: 15 amino acids. The DNA for the CDR3 is TGCGCCAGCAGCCAAGAATGGGGGGGCCTCTACGAGCAGTACTTC. The encoded protein is CASSQEWGGLYEQYF.

On this clone: The junction departs from the called germline gene at one end, perhaps through a read error. The gene calls are TRBV2 and TRBJ2-4; 10 nucleotides align to TRBD1. Germline CDR1 is SNHLY and CDR2 is FYNNEI. This CDR3 is 15 amino acids long. The CDR3 bases are TGTGCCAGCAGCGGACAGGGGGGAACCAAGAACATTCAGTACTTC. Its translation is CASSGQGGTKNIQYF. The full variable domain, completed using reference TRBV2 and TRBJ2-4, is EPEVTQTPSHQVTQMGQEVILRCVPISNHLYFYWYRQILGQKVEFLVSFYNNEISEKSEIFDDQFSVERPDGSNFTLKIRSTKLEDSAMYFCASSGQGGTKNIQYFGAGTRLSVL.

The chain carries TRBV19 and TRBJ1-1; D call uncertain. Germline V gives CDR1 LNHDA, CDR2 SQIVND (reference sequence). The V end was cut by 8 bases, the J end by 3 bases, with 13 bases between. The CDR3 spans 13 residues. In DNA form, the CDR3 reads TGTGCCAGTTCCCTCGGGGAGGACACTGAAGCTTTCTTT. Its protein product is CASSLGEDTEAFF.

This clone has a handful of counts. V usage is TRBV4-2 and J usage is TRBJ2-5; 8 nucleotides match TRBD1. CDR1 and CDR2 (germline): LGHNA, YNFKEQ. The CDR3 consists of 14 residues. The V gene end was trimmed by 0 bases and the J gene end by 7 bases; junction bases not matched to a gene: 4. DNA of the CDR3: TGTGCCAGCAGCCAAGAGACAGGGGTGGCGACCCAGTACTTC. It yields the protein CASSQETGVATQYF.

This chain links TRBV10-2 with TRBJ2-7; D is possibly TRBD2 (5 bases). The CDR3 has 14 residues. Germline assignment: CDR1 WSHSY and CDR2 SAAADI. V was clipped by 8 bases and J by 4 bases, with 18 bases between them. This CDR3 reads CASLGEGLPYEQYF. CDR3 coding DNA: TGCGCCAGCTTGGGAGAGGGATTACCATACGAGCAGTACTTC.

This sequence joins TRBV27 and TRBJ1-2, with D tentatively TRBD1 (6 bases). From germline, CDR1 is MNHEY and CDR2 SMNVEV (reference sequence). The V end was cut by 2 bases, the J end by 5 bases, with 15 bases between. The CDR3 loop spans 15 amino acids. CDR3 DNA: TGTGCCAGCAGTTTAAGTGGGGGCCCTTGGTATGGCTACACCTTC. Protein: CASSLSGGPWYGYTF.

This clone has a single count. The V and J genes are TRBV27 and TRBJ2-4; D is undetermined. Per germline, CDR1 MNHEY and CDR2 SMNVEV (reference sequence). The V gene lost 6 bases and the J gene lost 3 bases, with 9 bases spanning the gap. This CDR3 is built from 13 residues. In DNA form, the CDR3 reads TGTGCCAGCAGGACATCGCGCAAAAACATTCAGTACTTC. This codes for CASRTSRKNIQYF.

This chain connects TRBV5-1 to TRBJ2-3; 11 nucleotides match TRBD2. The CDR3 loop spans 17 amino acids. CDR1 is SGHRS, CDR2 YFSETQ, per germline. The V segment lost 2 bases and the J segment 4 bases; nucleotides outside the gene matches: 9. The chain's CDR3 is CASSLGSSGGSADTQYF. The CDR3 nucleotides are TGCGCCAGCAGCTTAGGTTCTAGCGGGGGGTCGGCAGATACGCAGTATTTT. Combining the CDR3 with reference TRBV5-1 and TRBJ2-3 gives the whole variable domain KAGVTQTPRYLIKTRGQQVTLSCSPISGHRSVSWYQQTPGQGLQFLFEYFSETQRNKGNFPGRFSGRQFSNSRSEMNVSTLELGDSALYLCASSLGSSGGSADTQYFGPGTRLTVL.

The chain couples TRBV6-5 to TRBJ2-2; the match to TRBD1 covers 7 bases. The CDR3 consists of 14 residues. The trim removed 10 bases at V and 1 base at J, leaving 6 bases unmatched. Germline CDR1 reads MNHEY; CDR2 reads SVGAGI. DNA for the CDR3: TGTGCCACCCTCCGACAGGGGAACACCGGGGAGCTGTTTTTT. Translation: CATLRQGNTGELFF.

The J gene is TRBJ2-5, the V gene TRBV7-8, with D perhaps TRBD1 (7 bases). Germline loops: CDR1 SGHVS, CDR2 FQNEAQ. The CDR3 runs to 16 residues. The V gene lost 1 base and the J gene lost 4 bases, with 16 bases spanning the gap. The chain's CDR3 is CASSLVGGGGGETQYF. CDR3 coding DNA: TGTGCCAGCAGCTTAGTAGGAGGGGGCGGAGGAGAGACCCAGTACTTC.

The chain couples TRBV2 to TRBJ2-7, with D tentatively TRBD1 (6 bases). Trimming removed 3 bases at V and 0 bases at J, with 12 bases between. Per germline, CDR1 SNHLY and CDR2 FYNNEI. The CDR3 covers 15 residues. The DNA of the CDR3 is TGTGCCAGCAGTGACCCCACAGGGATCTCCTACGAGCAGTACTTC. Protein sequence: CASSDPTGISYEQYF.

The sample holds a few counts of this clone. J is TRBJ2-2 and V is TRBV7-9, with D maybe TRBD1 (6 bases). V was pared by 5 bases and J by 4 bases, with 11 bases between. Per germline, CDR1 SEHNR and CDR2 FQNEAQ (reference sequence). CDR3 length equals 14 residues. The CDR3 loop reads CASSPGHITGELFF. The CDR3 DNA reads as TGTGCCAGCAGCCCGGGACACATCACCGGGGAGCTGTTTTTT.

This clone has a count of ten or more. The J gene is TRBJ2-2, the V gene TRBV9; D remains unclear. The CDR3 has 12 amino acids. The V and J ends lost 3 bases and 6 bases respectively, with 6 bases between them. Germline V gene sequence: CDR1 SGDLS, CDR2 YYNGEE. The CDR3 protein is CASSAPSGELFF. The CDR3 DNA reads TGTGCCAGCAGCGCCCCTTCCGGGGAGCTGTTTTTT. Supplemented by reference TRBV9 and TRBJ2-2, the full variable domain reads DSGVTQTPKHLITATGQRVTLRCSPRSGDLSVYWYQQSLDQGLQFLIQYYNGEERAKGNILERFSAQQFPDLHSELNLSSLELGDSALYFCASSAPSGELFFGEGSRLTVL.

The CDR3 loop reads CAITAGTYNEQFF. The CDR3 DNA reads TGTGCCATCACAGCGGGGACCTACAATGAGCAGTTCTTC. V is TRBV10-3 and J is TRBJ2-1; 7 nucleotides agree with TRBD2. V lost 7 bases, J lost 2 bases, and 2 bases stayed unmatched. Looked up from germline, CDR1 is ENHRY and CDR2 is SYGVKD. This CDR3 is 13 amino acids long.

The chain combines TRBV5-1 with TRBJ1-2, with D perhaps TRBD1 (6 bases). From germline, CDR1 is SGHRS and CDR2 YFSETQ. CDR3 size: 14 residues. Trimming cost V 4 bases and J 0 bases, with 10 bases left between them. The chain's CDR3 is CASSPEGANYGYTF. Here the CDR3 DNA reads TGCGCCAGCAGCCCCGAGGGGGCTAACTATGGCTACACCTTC.

This clone was detected once. The rearrangement links TRBV7-7 to TRBJ2-1; a possible D gene is TRBD2 (5 bases). The CDR3 consists of 15 residues. Germline V gene sequence: CDR1 SSHAT, CDR2 FNYEAQ (reference sequence). Trimming removed 5 bases from V and 0 bases from J, with 11 bases in between. The DNA for the CDR3 is TGTGCCAGCAGCCTCGGGGTAAGCTCCTACAATGAGCAGTTCTTC. Protein: CASSLGVSSYNEQFF.